This T cell receptor beta chain came from a study of blood T cell repertoires in COVID-19. Background on the study: Sites across the United States, Italy and Spain contributed samples from acute and convalescent COVID-19. In each case, the material was cDNA or gDNA derived from T cells, B-cell-depleted T cells, or PBMCs.

Authors' analysis steps: Nucleated cell number was recorded as an estimate derived from reference gene primer amplification. TCRdb's copy holds only in-frame clones and misses some; the assay was immunoSEQ multiplex PCR. The D gene and trimming were derived from the DNA, and the V and J assignments and clone size from that table. The table records 330,000 or so clones, under 95% of them present only once. CDR1 WNHNN and CDR2 SYGVQD come from the germline V gene (reference sequence). The CDR3 spans 20 residues. V shed 7 bases, J shed 3 bases, and the junction held 24 bases outside the gene matches. Two negative PCRs, clearance, or symptom resolution had been documented for recovered Cohort 3 donors.

The TCR originated in a woman aged 25-40 years who had recovered from COVID-19. This chain uses TRBV10-1 with TRBJ1-5, with 7 bases that match TRBD1. Sequencing was done on a sample of PBMCs or T cells enriched from blood (not recorded which). CDR3 bases: TGCGCCAGCACCGAACCAAGGGTAGACAGGGCCTCTTATGTCAATCAGCCCCAGCATTTT. Amino acids: CASTEPRVDRASYVNQPQHF.